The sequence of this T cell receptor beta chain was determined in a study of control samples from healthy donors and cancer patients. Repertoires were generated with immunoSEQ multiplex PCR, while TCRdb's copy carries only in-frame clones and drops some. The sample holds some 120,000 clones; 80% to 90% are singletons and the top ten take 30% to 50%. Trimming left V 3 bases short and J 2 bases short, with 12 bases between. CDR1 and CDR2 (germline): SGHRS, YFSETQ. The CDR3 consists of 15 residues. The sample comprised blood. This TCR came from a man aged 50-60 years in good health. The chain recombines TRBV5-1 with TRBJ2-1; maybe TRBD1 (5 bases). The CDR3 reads CASSSTGLTYNEQFF. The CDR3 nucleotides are TGCGCCAGCAGCTCAACAGGCTTGACCTACAATGAGCAGTTCTTC.